The 7 T cell receptor beta chains presented below share a single source sample, sequenced in a study of blood T cell repertoires in COVID-19. This table comes from immunoSEQ multiplex PCR, and its TCRdb copy is limited to in-frame clones, with some not included. The sample comprises 150,000 to 200,000 clones, approximately 81% of which are singletons, and approximately 3% rests with the top ten. Sequencing was performed on peripheral blood. Receptors originate from a human donor with acute or convalescent COVID-19. The donor label of this sample is uncertain.

V is TRBV4-3 and J is TRBJ2-7, with D tentatively TRBD1 (6 bases). The CDR3 has 15 amino acids. V was cut by 0 bases and J by 1 base, with 10 bases left in between. CDR1 is LGHNA, CDR2 YSLEER, per germline. CDR3 sequence: CASSQDSRGSYEQYF. In DNA form, the CDR3 reads TGCGCCAGCAGCCAAGATAGCAGGGGATCCTACGAGCAGTACTTC.

The chain combines TRBV30 with TRBJ1-4; D ambiguous. The germline gives CDR1 GTSNPN, CDR2 SVGIG (reference sequence). This CDR3 spans 13 amino acids. The V and J ends lost 0 bases and 5 bases respectively, with 7 bases between them. CDR3 loop: CAWSVPENEKLFF. CDR3 coding DNA: TGTGCCTGGAGTGTACCCGAGAATGAAAAACTGTTTTTT.

This clone is a singleton in its sample. The rearrangement joins TRBV5-1 to TRBJ1-1; perhaps TRBD1 as D (6 bases). The V end was cut by 2 bases, the J end by 1 base, with 9 bases between. Germline values: CDR1 SGHRS, CDR2 YFSETQ. The CDR3 loop spans 14 amino acids. CDR3 DNA sequence: TGCGCCAGCAGCTTCTGGGGGCAGAACACTGAAGCTTTCTTT. As protein: CASSFWGQNTEAFF.

The chain is built from TRBV6-5 and TRBJ2-1; 13 positions match TRBD2. Germline CDR1 reads MNHEY; CDR2 reads SVGAGI. V lost 7 bases to trimming and J lost 7 bases; unmatched junction nucleotides: 4. The CDR3 loop spans 14 amino acids. CDR3 amino acids: CASTPGLAGNEQFF. CDR3 DNA: TGTGCCAGCACCCCGGGACTAGCGGGGAATGAGCAGTTCTTC.

The genes are TRBV7-2 and TRBJ1-3; perhaps TRBD1 as D (6 bases). Germline V gene lookup returns CDR1 SGHTA and CDR2 FQGNSA. V was shortened by 5 bases and J by 2 bases, with 10 bases between the two germline ends. This CDR3 is built from 14 residues. The DNA of the CDR3 is TGTGCCAGCAGCAGAGGGGGAGCTGGAAACACCATATATTTT. This encodes CASSRGGAGNTIYF.

The genes are TRBV15 and TRBJ2-3, with 11 positions matching TRBD1. CDR1 and CDR2 from the germline V gene are LNHNV and YYDKDF (reference sequence). This CDR3 region has 17 residues. With V trimmed by 2 bases and J by 4 bases, 8 bases remained unmatched. The CDR3 sequence is CATSRPPGQGVPDTQYF. The CDR3 bases are TGTGCCACCAGCAGACCGCCGGGACAGGGGGTGCCAGATACGCAGTATTTT.

CDR3 in amino acids: CASSLKGRTDGYTF. The CDR3 bases are TGTGCCAGCAGCTTAAAGGGCAGGACAGATGGCTACACCTTC. The chain links TRBV7-3 to TRBJ1-2; tentatively, D is TRBD1 (6 bases). The V end was cut by 1 base, the J end by 6 bases, with 12 bases between. CDR1 is SGHTA, CDR2 FQGTGA, per germline. The CDR3 is 14 amino acids.